The 9 T cell receptor beta chains below were found in one sample sequenced in a study of blood T cell repertoires in COVID-19. The method was immunoSEQ multiplex PCR; TCRdb's version includes in-frame clones alone and lacks a portion of them. The sample carries about 250,000 clones, 80% to 90% recorded once. The specimen was PBMCs or T cells enriched from blood (not recorded which). The receptors derive from a woman aged 35 to 49 who had been exposed to COVID-19.

This rearrangement joins TRBV11-3 to TRBJ2-7; possibly TRBD2 for D (6 bases). CDR1 is SGHNT and CDR2 is YENEEA in the germline V gene. Trimming took 7 bases from V and 2 from J, leaving 21 bases between them. CDR3 length: 16 amino acids. The CDR3 reads CASILGGAASAYEQYV. The CDR3 DNA reads TGTGCCAGCATCCTTGGAGGGGCAGCTAGTGCCTACGAGCAGTACGTC.

V and J are TRBV18 and TRBJ1-5; TRBD1 is a possible D gene (6 bases). Trimming took 4 bases from V and 7 from J, leaving 11 bases between them. The CDR3 sequence is 13 residues long. Germline CDR1 and CDR2: KGHSH and LQKENI. CDR3 loop: CASSRTVGQPQHF. CDR3 DNA sequence: TGTGCCAGCTCACGGACAGTTGGGCAGCCCCAGCATTTT.

This sequence joins TRBV10-3 and TRBJ2-2, with D unresolved. The V and J ends lost 6 bases and 3 bases respectively, with 11 bases between them. CDR3 length equals 14 residues. The germline CDR1 and CDR2 sequences are ENHRY and SYGVKD. The CDR3 sequence: CAISGSTDTGELFF. The CDR3 DNA follows: TGTGCCATCAGCGGGTCTACGGACACCGGGGAGCTGTTTTTT.

J is TRBJ2-1 and V is TRBV4-3; the D gene is possibly TRBD2 (5 bases). Trimming cost V 0 bases and J 6 bases, with 15 bases left between them. The CDR3 runs to 16 residues. CDR1 and CDR2 (germline): LGHNA, YSLEER. This CDR3 reads CASSQDLPGLINEQFF. For the CDR3, the DNA is TGCGCCAGCAGCCAAGATCTTCCCGGACTCATCAATGAGCAGTTCTTC.

Of note for this clone: Other DNA sequences in this specimen translate into the identical CDR3. The genes are TRBV5-1 and TRBJ1-1, with TRBD1 identical over 8 bases. The CDR3 covers 14 residues. The germline V gene has CDR1 SGHRS and CDR2 YFSETQ. The trim removed 4 bases at V and 4 bases at J, leaving 6 bases unmatched. CDR3 loop: CASSLGTGSTEAFF. In DNA form, the CDR3 reads TGCGCCAGCAGCCTGGGGACAGGTTCCACTGAAGCTTTCTTT.

The CDR3 loop reads CASSPGQGNEKLFF. The CDR3 region has the DNA TGCGCCAGCAGCCCTGGCCAGGGAAATGAAAAACTGTTTTTT. V is TRBV4-3 and J is TRBJ1-4; D may be TRBD1 (5 bases). The ends were cut back, 4 bases at V and 5 bases at J, with 11 bases in the middle. The CDR3 has 14 residues. Germline V lookup: CDR1 LGHNA, CDR2 YSLEER.

This clone showed up just once. The chain has TRBV2 and TRBJ2-1, with 11 bases matching TRBD2. CDR3 length: 14 amino acids. The junction had 5 bases not matched to a gene; V was cut back by 4 bases and J by 9 bases. Germline assignment: CDR1 SNHLY and CDR2 FYNNEI. The CDR3 region has the DNA TGTGCCAGCAGTGGACTAGCGGGATCTTCTGAGCAGTTCTTC. Protein product: CASSGLAGSSEQFF.

The rearrangement links TRBV7-9 to TRBJ2-6; TRBD1 is a possible D gene (5 bases). The CDR3 consists of 16 residues. The germline V gene has CDR1 SEHNR and CDR2 FQNEAQ (reference sequence). V gave up 10 bases and J gave up 0 bases, with 16 bases separating them. The CDR3 region is CAIQDGVVSGANVLTF. In nucleotides, the CDR3 is TGTGCCATACAGGACGGTGTAGTCTCTGGGGCCAACGTCCTGACTTTC.

The rearrangement links TRBV27 to TRBJ1-5; 7 bases match TRBD1. CDR3 size: 14 residues. The germline CDR1 and CDR2 sequences are MNHEY and SMNVEV (reference sequence). V dropped 3 bases and J dropped 3; count of bases not matched to a gene: 2. The CDR3 nucleotides read TGTGCCAGCAGTTTCAGGGGGAACAATCAGCCCCAGCATTTT. Protein product: CASSFRGNNQPQHF.